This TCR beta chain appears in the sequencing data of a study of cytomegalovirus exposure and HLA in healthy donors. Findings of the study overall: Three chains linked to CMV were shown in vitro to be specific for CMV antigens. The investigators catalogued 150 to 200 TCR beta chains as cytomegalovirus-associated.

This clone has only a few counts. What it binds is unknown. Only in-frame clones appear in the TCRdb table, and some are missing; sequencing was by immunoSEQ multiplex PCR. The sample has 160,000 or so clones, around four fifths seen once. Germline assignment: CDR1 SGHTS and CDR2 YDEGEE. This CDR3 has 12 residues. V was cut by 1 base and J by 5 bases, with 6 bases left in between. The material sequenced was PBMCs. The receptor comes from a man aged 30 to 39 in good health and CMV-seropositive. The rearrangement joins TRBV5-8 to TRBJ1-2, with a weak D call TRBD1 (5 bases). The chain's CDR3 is CASSLPGYGYTF. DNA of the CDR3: TGTGCCAGCAGCTTGCCAGGGTATGGCTACACCTTC.